Each of the 6 T cell receptor beta chains below was sequenced from the same sample in a study of T cells in women clearing cervical HPV infection. Method: immunoSEQ multiplex PCR; TCRdb's copy keeps in-frame clones and lacks some. The sample table includes more than 45,000 clones. Sample: blood buffy coat. The receptors were sampled from a woman between 18 and 69 years old with a cervical HPV16 infection that either progressed to CIN3+ or cleared (not recorded which).

On this clone itself: The CDR3 end lies 3 residues beyond the end of the read and is filled in from the germline J gene. The chain couples TRBV7-9 to TRBJ1-5; D is possibly TRBD1 (5 bases). Germline V gene lookup returns CDR1 SEHNR and CDR2 FQNEAQ (reference sequence). V was cut by 5 bases and J by 6 bases, with 14 bases left in between. There are 14 residues in the CDR3. CDR3 DNA, as far as it was read: TGTGCCAGCAGCCCACCAGGGCCGGGTCAGCCC. It specifies CASSPPGPGQP. The whole CDR3 is CASSPPGPGQPQHF.

For this clone: Read sequence stops 3 residues before the CDR3 end, and the germline J gene provides the missing end. The V gene is TRBV20-1, the J gene TRBJ2-7, with D unclear. Trimming took 1 base from V and 3 from J, leaving 10 bases between them. The CDR3 length is 13 residues. Per germline, CDR1 DFQATT and CDR2 SNEGSKA (reference sequence). Incomplete CDR3 DNA: TGCAGTGCTAGAGTGGAAGGGTTCTACGAG. This encodes CSARVEGFYE. The complete CDR3 sequence is CSARVEGFYEQYF.

About this clone: The CDR3 end lies 3 residues beyond the end of the read and is filled in from the germline J gene. This rearrangement joins TRBV6-1 to TRBJ2-7; TRBD1 might be the D (5 bases). Germline V gives CDR1 MNHNS, CDR2 SASEGT. Trimming removed 4 bases from V and 3 bases from J, with 10 bases in between. The CDR3 totals 13 residues. The sequenced CDR3 bases are TGTGCCAGCAGTGTTACAGGCTTCTACGAG. It codes for CASSVTGFYE. In full, the CDR3 is CASSVTGFYEQYF.

Comment on this clone: Read coverage stops 3 residues before the CDR3 terminus; the germline J gene supplies the remainder. The sample contains more than one DNA sequence encoding this CDR3. This chain uses TRBV5-1 with TRBJ2-1, with 11 bases matching TRBD2. The CDR3 runs to 16 residues. The V segment lost 0 bases and the J segment 5 bases; nucleotides outside the gene matches: 4. CDR1 and CDR2 (germline): SGHRS, YFSETQ. The covered CDR3 bases are TGCGCCAGCAGCTTGGTCCTAGCGGGGGGCGACAATGAG. This translates into CASSLVLAGGDNE. The entire CDR3 sequence reads CASSLVLAGGDNEQFF.

As regards this clone: The read falls 3 residues short of the CDR3 end, and the missing part is taken from the germline J gene. V usage is TRBV5-5 and J usage is TRBJ2-1; D not resolved. The CDR3 is made up of 15 amino acids. The V gene lost 4 bases and the J gene lost 1 base, with 12 bases spanning the gap. Germline-derived CDR1 and CDR2 are SGHKS and YYEKEE (reference sequence). The CDR3 DNA, read in part, is TGTGCCAGCAGCCCCCGGGTGCTATCCTACAATGAG. It encodes CASSPRVLSYNE. In full, the CDR3 is CASSPRVLSYNEQFF.

Partial CDR3 DNA: TGCAGTGCTAGAATAGCGGACGAG. Translated, it gives CSARIADE. The full CDR3 is CSARIADEQYF. The gene calls are TRBV20-1 and TRBJ2-7; D perhaps matches TRBD2 (6 bases). The read ends 3 residues early relative to the CDR3; the germline J gene fills the gap. Trimming removed 2 bases from V and 5 bases from J, with 7 bases in between. Germline-derived CDR1 and CDR2 are DFQATT and SNEGSKA (reference sequence). CDR3 length: 11 residues.